This T cell receptor (beta chain) stems from a study of cytomegalovirus exposure and HLA in healthy donors. Study-wide context: From 170 million or so T cells, an earlier analysis saw around 120 million unique TCR beta sequences. Study-level findings and limits: The number of N-insertions in an Asian-associated ancestry cluster was reportedly below the roughly 660-donor mean in a later analysis.

Researchers ran the PCR with 60 Vbeta and 13 Jbeta primers. Sequenced by immunoSEQ multiplex PCR; TCRdb stores in-frame clones only, minus some. The data show some 150,000 clones, 84% seen once. On this clone itself: Its matching antigen is unknown.

CDR3 length: 14 residues. CDR1 SGHNT and CDR2 YENEEA come from the germline V gene. Trimming removed 5 bases from V and 2 bases from J, with 11 bases in between. The clonotype comes from a boy aged 2-9 years in good health and CMV-seronegative. This chain uses TRBV11-3 with TRBJ2-3; possibly TRBD1 for D (7 bases). Source material: PBMCs. CDR3 coding DNA: TGTGCCAGCAGCGGCGGGACAGACACAGATACGCAGTATTTT. Amino acids: CASSGGTDTDTQYF.